This T cell receptor beta chain derives from a study of T cells after yellow fever vaccination. At the level of the study: Fractions containing few cells were prepared with SMART-Seq v4 Ultra Low Input.

UMIs and a universal primer site were added when TCR cDNA was made by 5'RACE template switching. TCRdb redid the calling of the 5' RACE reads with MiXCR, one entry per CDR3 protein. This table holds around 100,000 distinct CDR3 sequences, roughly 8.4% found once. The CDR3 is 11 residues long. The germline CDR1 and CDR2 sequences are MNHNS and SASEGT. V trimming: 9 bases; J trimming: 4 bases; junction bases outside the gene matches: 2. The sample holds many counts of this clonotype. Sequencing was performed on CD8+ T cells sorted from PBMCs, taken 45 days after the yellow fever booster vaccination. The chain couples TRBV6-1 to TRBJ2-7; 8 positions agree with TRBD2. The source of this sequence is a man aged 30-40 years who received the YFV17D yellow fever vaccine. The CDR3 DNA sequence: TGTGCCAGTGGCGGGGGGTACGAGCAGTACTTC. As protein: CASGGGYEQYF.